This T cell receptor (beta chain) is drawn from a study of beta chain features in type 1 diabetes (dated by TCRdb to the late 2010s). Turning to the overall study: Mean age, gender distribution, total cell number and subset yield were not different between patients and healthy donors. Across all samples, approximately 98,000,000 sorted cells were examined, and cell number per subset correlated strongly with RNA yield. Whereas all 28 donors provided naive and central memory subsets, regulatory and stem cell-like memory subsets were isolated from just 8 patients and roughly eight healthy donors. In the study, TCRB repertoires of sorted circulating CD4+ T cell subsets from recently diagnosed type 1 diabetes patients were compared with those of matched healthy donors.

The research as a whole found: Because cDNA was sequenced instead of genomic DNA, activated cells with high expression could be over-represented, although the groups did not differ in activation or CD3 levels. HLA sub-analyses involved small numbers of individuals, so any influence of HLA type on TCRB rearrangement remained unresolved. PCR may preferentially amplify shorter templates, but because patient and control samples were amplified and corrected together, any resulting skew would affect both groups equally. Type 1 diabetes patients showed a moderate but significant shortening of TCRB CDR3 length in all four CD4+ subsets. Naive, central memory and regulatory TCRB repertoires appeared to be more alike among patients than among healthy donors. Patients with type 1 diabetes made fewer insertions and deleted more nucleotides at VDJ recombination sites, implying thymic rearrangement abnormalities.

The entire isolated RNA was reverse transcribed using the High Capacity cDNA Reverse Transcription Kit, and thus expressed TCRB transcripts were sequenced. Deep immunoSEQ sequencing was applied to naive, central memory and regulatory T cell samples, giving an average of approximately 3.8 million total reads per sample. After sorted cells were lysed in RLT buffer, RNA was extracted with DNase-treated RNeasy Micro or Mini kits, with the choice depending on cell number. To prevent cross-contamination, every cell subset was processed on its own, while patient and healthy donor samples were processed together. Using the immunoSEQ multiplex PCR, TCRB sequences were amplified from cDNA into 87-bp fragments spanning the CDR3 region. The amplicons were sequenced using the Illumina HiSeq platform. The authors' analysis ran thus. PCR bias was corrected computationally using synthetic template baselines, and reads within Hamming distance 2 were collapsed, with unmergeable singletons discarded. Reads were aligned against IMGT so that V, D and J genes, CDR3 length and insertions or deletions at six rearrangement sites could be assigned. Within each subset, clonotype counts were normalized to the number of sorted cells before true diversity and Gini coefficients were calculated with the tcR R package. The overlap coefficient, calculated on TCRB nucleotide sequences, was used to quantify repertoire sharing. Out-of-frame TCRB sequences from naive cells were analyzed to stand in for the pre-selection repertoire. TCRdb carries this immuneACCESS record with in-frame sequences only. Its versions omit some clonotypes, under half of them owing to an unresolved V gene in the studies checked, with the rest unexplained. V and J calls and clone size are given by that table; D and trimming were obtained from the DNA. The sample records 200,000 to 300,000 clones, roughly 21% of which are singletons. The biggest ten clones account for less than 0.035% of the sample.

Worth noting for this clone: Its antigen remains unidentified. No qualities accompany the bases; no much larger clone lies one base away.

A single peripheral blood draw of 90 to 150 mL on average was collected from each donor into heparinised tubes. A BD FACSAria II and a panel including CD45RO, CCR7, CD25, CD127, CD95 and CD27 were used to sort naive, central memory, regulatory and stem cell-like memory CD4+ T cells. Purity was above 98% for every sorted population. PBMCs were isolated right away by Lymphoprep density gradient centrifugation and were stained directly, without culture. Samples were stained and sorted in pairs, with one healthy donor and one patient per experiment, so that batch effects were minimized. CDR1 SGHAT and CDR2 FQNNGV are derived from the germline V gene. From cysteine to phenylalanine, the CDR3 is 16 amino acids long. The read is trimmed to its CDR3 DNA, 48 bases read in frame from base 1. Ends trimmed: V by 0 bases, J by 8 bases; bases unmatched to a gene: 6.

The chain is assembled from TRBV11-2 and TRBJ2-1, with TRBD2 matching 11 junction bases. The source material was naive CD4+ T cells from blood. What the cell subset or site label conveys for this sample: true naive CD4+ T cells. This receptor was taken from a woman between 40 and 55 years old with type 1 diabetes. The CDR3 is CASSLDGSGRGDEQFF. In nucleotides, the sequence is TGTGCCAGCAGCTTAGATGGTAGCGGGAGGGGCGATGAGCAGTTCTTC.